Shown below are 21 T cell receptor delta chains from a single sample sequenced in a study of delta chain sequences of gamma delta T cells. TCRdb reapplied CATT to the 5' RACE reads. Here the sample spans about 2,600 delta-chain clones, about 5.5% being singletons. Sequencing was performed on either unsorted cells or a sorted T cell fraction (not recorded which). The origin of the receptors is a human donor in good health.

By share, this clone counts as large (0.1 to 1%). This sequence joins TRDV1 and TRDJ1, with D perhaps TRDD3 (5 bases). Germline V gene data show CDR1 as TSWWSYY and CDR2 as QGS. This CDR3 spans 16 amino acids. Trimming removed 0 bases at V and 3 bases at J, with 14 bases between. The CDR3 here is CALGELVALGADKLIF. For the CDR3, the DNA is TGTGCTCTTGGGGAACTTGTAGCCCTGGGAGCCGATAAACTCATCTTT.

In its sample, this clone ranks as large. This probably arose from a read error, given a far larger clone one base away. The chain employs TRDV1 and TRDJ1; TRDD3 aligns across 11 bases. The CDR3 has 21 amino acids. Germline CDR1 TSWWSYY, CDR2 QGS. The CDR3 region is CAFGEPPMFLLGDKEDDKLIF. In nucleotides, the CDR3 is TGTGCTTTTGGGGAACCCCCAATGTTCCTACTGGGGGATAAGGAGGACGATAAACTCATCTTT.

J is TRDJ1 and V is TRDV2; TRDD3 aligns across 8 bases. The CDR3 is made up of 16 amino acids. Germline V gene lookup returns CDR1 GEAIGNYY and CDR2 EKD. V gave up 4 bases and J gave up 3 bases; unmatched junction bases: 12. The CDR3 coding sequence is TGTGCCTGTGATGGCATACTGGGGGGGAACTCCGATAAACTCATCTTT. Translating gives CACDGILGGNSDKLIF.

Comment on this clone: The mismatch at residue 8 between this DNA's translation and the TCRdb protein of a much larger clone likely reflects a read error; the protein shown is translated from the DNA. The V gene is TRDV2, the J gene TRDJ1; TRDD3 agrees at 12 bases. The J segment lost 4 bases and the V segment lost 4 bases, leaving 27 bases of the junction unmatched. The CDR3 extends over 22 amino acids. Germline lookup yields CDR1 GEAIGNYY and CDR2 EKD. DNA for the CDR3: TGTGCCTGTGAAGAGGTTCGCATTCCTACGTCGACTGGGGGATACCGGGGCGATAAACTCATCTTT. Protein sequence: CACEEVRIPTSTGGYRGDKLIF.

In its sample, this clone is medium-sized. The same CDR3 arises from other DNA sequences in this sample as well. CDR3 in DNA: TGTGCCTGTGACACGTTGGGGGTTACCGATAAACTCATCTTT. This codes for CACDTLGVTDKLIF. The chain carries TRDV2 and TRDJ1; weak D call: TRDD3 (6 bases). Trimming stripped 1 base from V and 2 bases from J, with 10 bases between. Germline V gene lookup returns CDR1 GEAIGNYY and CDR2 EKD. The CDR3 has 14 amino acids.

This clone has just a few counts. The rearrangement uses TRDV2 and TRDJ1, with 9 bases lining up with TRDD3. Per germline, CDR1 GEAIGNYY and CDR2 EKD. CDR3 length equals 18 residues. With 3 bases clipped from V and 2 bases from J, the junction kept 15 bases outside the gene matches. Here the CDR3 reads CACDALRVLGDLTDKLIF. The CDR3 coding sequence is TGTGCCTGTGACGCCCTTCGCGTACTGGGGGACCTGACCGATAAACTCATCTTT.

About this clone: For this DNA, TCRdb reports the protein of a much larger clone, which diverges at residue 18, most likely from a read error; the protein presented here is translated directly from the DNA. This CDR3 is CALGTTSYSYWGIRWSGCDKLIF. In nucleotides, the CDR3 is TGTGCTCTTGGGACTACTTCCTATTCATACTGGGGGATACGCTGGAGTGGGTGCGATAAACTCATCTTT. V gene TRDV1 combines with J gene TRDJ1, with 13 bases identical to TRDD3. The CDR3 contains 23 residues. The V gene's germline CDR1 is TSWWSYY and CDR2 QGS. V shed 5 bases, J shed 4 bases, and the junction held 28 bases outside the gene matches.

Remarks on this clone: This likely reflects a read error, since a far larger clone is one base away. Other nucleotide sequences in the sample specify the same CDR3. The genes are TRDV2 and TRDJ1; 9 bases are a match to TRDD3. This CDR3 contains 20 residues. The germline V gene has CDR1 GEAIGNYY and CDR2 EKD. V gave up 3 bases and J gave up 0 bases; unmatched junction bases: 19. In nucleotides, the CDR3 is TGTGCCTGTGACCCTTTACTGGGGGAGAAGTTCCAAAAGTACACCGATAAACTCATCTTT. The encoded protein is CACDPLLGEKFQKYTDKLIF.

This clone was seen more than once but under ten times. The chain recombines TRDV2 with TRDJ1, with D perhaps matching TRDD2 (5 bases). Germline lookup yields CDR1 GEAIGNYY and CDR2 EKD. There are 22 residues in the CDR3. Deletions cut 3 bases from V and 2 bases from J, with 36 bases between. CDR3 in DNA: TGTGCCTGTGACCCCTTAGGGCCTTCTCGGGCCGACCCCCGTAGTGGGACCGATAAACTCATCTTT. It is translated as CACDPLGPSRADPRSGTDKLIF.

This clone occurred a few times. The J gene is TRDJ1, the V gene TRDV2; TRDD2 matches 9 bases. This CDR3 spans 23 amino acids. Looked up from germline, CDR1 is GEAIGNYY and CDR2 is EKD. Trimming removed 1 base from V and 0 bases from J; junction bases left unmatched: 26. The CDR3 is CACDTLLPTPEGLAGRHTDKLIF. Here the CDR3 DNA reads TGTGCCTGTGACACTCTCCTTCCTACGCCCGAGGGACTGGCGGGGCGGCACACCGATAAACTCATCTTT.

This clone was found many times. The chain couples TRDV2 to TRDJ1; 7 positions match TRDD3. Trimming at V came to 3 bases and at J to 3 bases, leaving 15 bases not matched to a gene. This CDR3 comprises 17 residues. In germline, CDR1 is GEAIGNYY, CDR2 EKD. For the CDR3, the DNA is TGTGCCTGTGACCCGGTGGACTCCACTGGGGTAGCCGATAAACTCATCTTT. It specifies CACDPVDSTGVADKLIF.

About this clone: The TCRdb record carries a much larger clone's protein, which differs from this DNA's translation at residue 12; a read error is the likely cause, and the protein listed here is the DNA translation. The CDR3 region has the DNA TGTGCTCTTGGGACTACTTCCTATTCATACTGGTGGATACGCTGGAGTGGGGGCGATAAACTCATCTTT. It is translated as CALGTTSYSYWWIRWSGGDKLIF. The rearrangement links TRDV1 to TRDJ1; D tentatively fits TRDD2 or TRDD3 (7 bases each). Germline lookup yields CDR1 TSWWSYY and CDR2 QGS. The CDR3 contains 23 residues. V lost 5 bases and J lost 4, with 41 bases in between.

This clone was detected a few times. CDR3: CALGEPPMFLLGDTTGIDKLIF. As DNA, the CDR3 is TGTGCTCTTGGGGAACCCCCAATGTTCCTACTGGGGGATACCACGGGGATCGATAAACTCATCTTT. V usage is TRDV1 and J usage is TRDJ1; 12 nucleotides align to TRDD3. Losses at the gene ends were 1 base for V and 4 bases for J; bases not matched to a gene: 22. CDR3 length: 22 amino acids. Germline CDR1 and CDR2: TSWWSYY and QGS.

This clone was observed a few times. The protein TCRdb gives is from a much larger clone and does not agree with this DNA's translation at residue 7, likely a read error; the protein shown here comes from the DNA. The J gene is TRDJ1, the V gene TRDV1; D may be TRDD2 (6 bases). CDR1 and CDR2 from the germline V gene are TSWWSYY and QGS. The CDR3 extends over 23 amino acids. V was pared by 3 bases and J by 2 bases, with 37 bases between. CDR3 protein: CALGDTAPILRTGPAYYTDKLIF. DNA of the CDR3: TGTGCTCTTGGGGACACCGCCCCGATCCTACGCACTGGCCCAGCGTATTATACCGATAAACTCATCTTT.

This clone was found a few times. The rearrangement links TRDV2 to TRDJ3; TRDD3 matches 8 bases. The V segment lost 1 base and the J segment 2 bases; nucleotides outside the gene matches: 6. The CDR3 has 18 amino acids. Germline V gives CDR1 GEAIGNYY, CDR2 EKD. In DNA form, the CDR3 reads TGTGCCTGTGACACTGCTGGGGGACCCACCTGGGACACCCGACAGATGTTTTTC. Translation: CACDTAGGPTWDTRQMFF.

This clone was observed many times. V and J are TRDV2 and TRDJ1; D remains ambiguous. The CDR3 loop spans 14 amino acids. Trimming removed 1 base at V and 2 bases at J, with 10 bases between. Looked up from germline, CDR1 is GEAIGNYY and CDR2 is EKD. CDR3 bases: TGTGCCTGTGACACGATGCAGGGGACCGATAAACTCATCTTT. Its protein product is CACDTMQGTDKLIF.

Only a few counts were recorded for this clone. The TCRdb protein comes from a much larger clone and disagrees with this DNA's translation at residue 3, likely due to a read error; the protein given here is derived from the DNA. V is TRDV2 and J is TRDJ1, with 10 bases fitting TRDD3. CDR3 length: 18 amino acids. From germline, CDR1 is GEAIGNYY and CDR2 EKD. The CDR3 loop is CAGDTVAGGYKYTDKLIF. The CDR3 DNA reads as TGTGCCGGTGACACCGTAGCTGGGGGATATAAGTACACCGATAAACTCATCTTT.

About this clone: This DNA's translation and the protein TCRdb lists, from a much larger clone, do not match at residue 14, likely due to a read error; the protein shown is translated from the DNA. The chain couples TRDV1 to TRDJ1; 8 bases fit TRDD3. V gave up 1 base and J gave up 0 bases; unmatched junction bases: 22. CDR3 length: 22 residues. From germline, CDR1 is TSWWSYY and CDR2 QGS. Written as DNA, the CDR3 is TGTGCTCTTGGGGAACCAGGGCCCTACTCCCTTACTGGGGGCGGCGACACCGATAAACTCATCTTT. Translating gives CALGEPGPYSLTGGGDTDKLIF.

The CDR3, as DNA: TGTGCCTGTGACACCATTCTGGGACCAGATAAACTCATCTTT. This translates into CACDTILGPDKLIF. The chain carries TRDV2 and TRDJ1, with a weak D call TRDD3 (5 bases). CDR3 length equals 14 residues. CDR1 and CDR2 from the germline V gene are GEAIGNYY and EKD. The V end lost 0 bases, the J end lost 5 bases, and 12 bases lay between the germline ends.

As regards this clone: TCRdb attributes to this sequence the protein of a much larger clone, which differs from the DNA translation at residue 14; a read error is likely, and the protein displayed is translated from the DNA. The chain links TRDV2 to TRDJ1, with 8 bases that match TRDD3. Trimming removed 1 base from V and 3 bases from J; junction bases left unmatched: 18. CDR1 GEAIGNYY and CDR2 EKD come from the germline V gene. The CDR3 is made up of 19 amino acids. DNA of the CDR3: TGTGCCTGTGACACGTTGGTTACTGGGGATACCCGTGCCTCCGATAAACTCATCTTT. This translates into CACDTLVTGDTRASDKLIF.

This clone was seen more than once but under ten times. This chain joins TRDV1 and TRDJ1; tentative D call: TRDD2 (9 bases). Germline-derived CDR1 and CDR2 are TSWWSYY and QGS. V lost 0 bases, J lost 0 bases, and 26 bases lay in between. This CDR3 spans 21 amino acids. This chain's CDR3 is CALGELVLPTGDTHDTDKLIF. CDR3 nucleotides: TGTGCTCTTGGGGAACTTGTCCTTCCTACTGGGGATACCCACGACACCGATAAACTCATCTTT.